The entry below gives a single T cell receptor beta chain sequence along with its context. The antigen is unknown. Trimming stripped 5 bases from V and 0 bases from J, with 11 bases between. The CDR3 has 14 residues. Germline V CDR1 and CDR2: LNHNV, YYDKDF (reference sequence). The data derive from a study of shared clonotypes between healthy human individuals. Study conclusions and caveats: Clonotype sharing across donors was expected to vary with sequencing depth.

Only in-frame clones appear in the TCRdb table, and some are missing; sequencing was by immunoSEQ multiplex PCR. The top ten hold about 0.35% of the sample, which has roughly 1,600,000 clones, approximately 98.5% seen once. The sample consisted of naive CD4+ T cells sorted from blood. Subset in this sample: CD45RA+ positively selected. The chain couples TRBV15 to TRBJ2-7; no definite D call. The origin of this receptor is a man aged 25 to 40 in good health. Here the CDR3 DNA reads TGTGCCACCAGCGGCGGTAGGACCTCCTACGAGCAGTACTTC. Amino acids: CATSGGRTSYEQYF.